A selection of T cell receptor beta chains follows, all from one sample in a study of Ad26.COV2.S vaccination and SARS-CoV-2 variants. Assay used: immunoSEQ multiplex PCR; TCRdb lists only in-frame clones, some missing. The table shows about 330,000 clones, with 90% occurring only once. The source was peripheral blood, collected in a trial of Ad26.COV2.S vaccine versus placebo. These receptors all come from a person aged 18-60 years who received the Ad26.COV2.S COVID-19 vaccine or a placebo. Each CDR3 is given without its conserved first and last residue.

TRBJ2-3	TRBV9	ASSVGGGGTDTQY
TRBJ1-1	TRBV7-9	ASSSSLLAQAF
TRBJ1-4	TRBV4-3	ASSQDQGGTNEKLF
TRBJ1-5	TRBV6-1	ASSERGQGLWQPQH
TRBJ2-1	TRBV7-3	ASSVEPGLAVTDEQF
TRBJ1-1	TRBV7-2	ASSLASGTTEAF
TRBJ2-4	TRBV4-2	ASSQVVVSGNIQY
TRBJ2-2	TRBV9	ASRPGPGTSGVPGELF
TRBJ2-2	TRBV5-1	ASSFKLPGLNTGELF
TRBJ1-6	TRBV11-2	ASSYIGSLFNSPLH
TRBJ2-1	TRBV6-4	ASSIGDEQF
TRBJ1-2	TRBV24-1	ATSDRGVGYGYT
TRBJ1-1	TRBV10-3	AISPSGGQNTEAF
TRBJ1-6	TRBV27	ASTLRGPTYNSPLH
TRBJ2-2	TRBV24-1	ATSLTGGPGTGELF
TRBJ1-1	TRBV12-5	ASGLEGALTEAF
TRBJ1-1	TRBV5-4	ASSTVMNTEAF
TRBJ2-2	TRBV4-1	ASSQDPRVGELF
TRBJ2-3	TRBV5-6	ASSFRGSGSDTQY
TRBJ1-1	TRBV27	ASRVAGLNTEAF
TRBJ2-7	TRBV9	ASSVEFNSEQY
TRBJ1-1	TRBV24-1	ATGSPLGQMNTEAF
TRBJ1-1	TRBV4-3	ASSQGPQEGEAF